One TCR beta chain is described in this entry. With 0 bases removed from V and 8 bases from J, the gap between germline ends came to 13 bases. The V gene's germline CDR1 is LNHDA and CDR2 SQIVND (reference sequence). The length of the CDR3 is 15 residues. Axillary draining lymph nodes of breast cancer patients supplied the node samples. This specimen comes from a study of breast tumors, draining lymph nodes, adjacent tissues. TCRdb reprocessed the multiplex PCR reads with MiXCR, giving one entry per CDR3 protein. The repertoire includes about 200,000 distinct CDR3 sequences, approximately 31% of them detected once, and roughly 4% sits in the top ten.

The source is a female donor with breast cancer. Some clones in this sample may be carry-over from other donors' samples. The sequenced sample consisted of axillary lymph node tissue. The chain has TRBV19 and TRBJ1-4; no clear D gene. CDR3 DNA sequence: TGTGCCAGTAGTATAGAAGACATACGGCGGGAAAAACTGTTTTTT. Protein product: CASSIEDIRREKLFF.